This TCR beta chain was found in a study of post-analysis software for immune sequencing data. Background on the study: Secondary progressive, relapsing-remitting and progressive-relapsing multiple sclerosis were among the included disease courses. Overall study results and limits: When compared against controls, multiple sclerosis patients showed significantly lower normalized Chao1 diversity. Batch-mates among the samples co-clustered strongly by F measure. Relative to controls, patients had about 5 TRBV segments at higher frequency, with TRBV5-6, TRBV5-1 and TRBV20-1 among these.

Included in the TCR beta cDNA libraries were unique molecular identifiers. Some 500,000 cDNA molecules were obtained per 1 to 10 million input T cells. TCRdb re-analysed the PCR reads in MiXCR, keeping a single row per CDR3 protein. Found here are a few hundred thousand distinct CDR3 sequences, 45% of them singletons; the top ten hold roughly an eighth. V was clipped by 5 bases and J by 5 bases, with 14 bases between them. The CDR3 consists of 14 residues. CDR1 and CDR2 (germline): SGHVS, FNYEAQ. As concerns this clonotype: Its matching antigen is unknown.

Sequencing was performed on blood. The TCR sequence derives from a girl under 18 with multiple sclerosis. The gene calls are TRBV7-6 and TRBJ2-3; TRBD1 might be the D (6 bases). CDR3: CASSPGTNQDTQYF. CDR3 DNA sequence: TGTGCCAGCAGCCCCGGGACAAACCAAGATACGCAGTATTTT.